The clone carrying this T cell receptor (beta chain) was detected only a few times. The library came from three nested PCR rounds adapted from ARM-PCR protocols. TCRdb processed the multiplex PCR reads anew with MiXCR; each CDR3 protein has one entry. The sample contains approximately 65,000 distinct CDR3 sequences, 60% of which appear only once. The V gene lost 7 bases and the J gene lost 3 bases, with 13 bases spanning the gap. The CDR3 is made up of 13 amino acids. Germline lookup yields CDR1 DFQATT and CDR2 SNEGSKA (reference sequence). The sample comes from a study of tumor and adjacent non-tumor tissue in lung cancer. This sample's RNA came from whole unsorted tissue.

Input material: lung tumor tissue. The chain is built from TRBV20-1 and TRBJ2-1; weak D call: TRBD2 (5 bases). This TCR came from a middle-aged man with non-small cell lung cancer. The CDR3 bases are TGCAGTGTTGCGCTAGCTAACTACAATGAGCAGTTCTTC. This codes for CSVALANYNEQFF.